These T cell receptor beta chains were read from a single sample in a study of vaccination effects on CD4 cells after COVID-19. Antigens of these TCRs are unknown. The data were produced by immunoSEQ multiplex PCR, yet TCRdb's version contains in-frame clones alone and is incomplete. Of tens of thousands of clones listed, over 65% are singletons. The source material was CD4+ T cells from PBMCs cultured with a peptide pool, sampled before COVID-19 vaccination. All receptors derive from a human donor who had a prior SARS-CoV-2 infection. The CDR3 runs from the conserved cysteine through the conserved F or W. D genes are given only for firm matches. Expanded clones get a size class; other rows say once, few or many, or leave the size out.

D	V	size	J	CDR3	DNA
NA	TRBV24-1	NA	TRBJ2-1	CATGRDQAYEQFF	TGTGCCACCGGTCGGGACCAGGCTTATGAGCAGTTCTTC
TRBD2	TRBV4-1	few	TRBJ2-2	CASSIQTLTSGRGLGTGELFF	TGCGCCAGCAGCATTCAAACCTTGACTAGCGGGAGAGGGTTAGGAACCGGGGAGCTGTTTTTT
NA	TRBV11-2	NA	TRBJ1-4	CASSFNGISEEKLFF	TGTGCCAGCAGCTTTAACGGTATCTCGGAAGAAAAACTGTTTTTT
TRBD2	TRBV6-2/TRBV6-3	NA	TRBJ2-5	CASSYLRGAGETQYF	TGTGCCAGCAGTTACCTGCGGGGGGCCGGGGAGACCCAGTACTTC
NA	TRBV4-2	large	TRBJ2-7	CASSRTRGDEQYF	TGTGCCAGCAGCCGGACCAGGGGTGACGAGCAGTACTTC
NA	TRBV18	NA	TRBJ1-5	CASSPQGDGRHQPQHF	TGTGCCAGCTCACCACAAGGGGACGGGCGTCATCAGCCCCAGCATTTT
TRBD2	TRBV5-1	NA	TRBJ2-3	CASSLVGGTSGQDTQYF	TGCGCCAGCAGCTTGGTAGGGGGGACTAGCGGGCAAGATACGCAGTATTTT
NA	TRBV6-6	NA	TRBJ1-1	CASSAGERGLNTEAFF	TGTGCCAGCAGTGCCGGGGAGAGGGGCCTGAACACTGAAGCTTTCTTT
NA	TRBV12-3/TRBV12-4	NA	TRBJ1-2	CASSRQANYGYTF	TGTGCCAGCAGTCGACAGGCTAACTATGGCTACACCTTC
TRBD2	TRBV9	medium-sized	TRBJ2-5	CASTPIAGGLETQYF	TGTGCCAGCACCCCGATAGCGGGAGGTTTAGAGACCCAGTACTTC
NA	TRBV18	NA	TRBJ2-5	CASSLDLTGQETQYF	TGTGCCAGCTCACTTGACTTGACAGGCCAAGAGACCCAGTACTTC
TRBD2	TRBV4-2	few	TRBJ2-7	CASSQVYTGGALYEQYF	TGTGCCAGCAGCCAAGTCTACACCGGGGGGGCTTTATACGAGCAGTACTTC
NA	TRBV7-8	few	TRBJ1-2	CASSWTVALPGHYGYTF	TGTGCCAGCAGCTGGACGGTGGCTCTCCCGGGCCACTATGGCTACACCTTC
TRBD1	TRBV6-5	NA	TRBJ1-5	CASRVQGASQPQHF	TGTGCCAGCAGGGTACAGGGGGCGAGTCAGCCCCAGCATTTT
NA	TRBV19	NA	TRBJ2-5	CASSMVPSMETQYF	TGTGCCAGTAGTATGGTCCCTAGTATGGAGACCCAGTACTTC
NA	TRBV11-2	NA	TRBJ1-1	CASSSLGLIRDDEAFF	TGTGCCAGCAGCTCCCTGGGCTTGATCAGGGATGATGAAGCTTTCTTT
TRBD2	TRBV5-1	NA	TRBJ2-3	CASSLGLAGRADTQYF	TGCGCCAGCAGCTTGGGCCTAGCGGGGCGGGCAGATACGCAGTATTTT
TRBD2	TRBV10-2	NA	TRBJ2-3	CASAVLAGTGTTTDTQYF	TGCGCCAGCGCGGTACTAGCGGGAACAGGAACCACGACAGATACGCAGTATTTT
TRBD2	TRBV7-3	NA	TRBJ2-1	CASSLTSGSLYNEQFF	TGTGCCAGCAGCCTGACTAGCGGGAGCCTCTACAATGAGCAGTTCTTC
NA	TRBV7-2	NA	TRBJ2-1	CASNSALYNEQFF	TGTGCCAGCAACTCTGCCCTCTACAATGAGCAGTTCTTC
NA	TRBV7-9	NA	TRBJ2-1	CASRHGTDYNEQFF	TGTGCCAGCAGACACGGGACGGACTACAATGAGCAGTTCTTC
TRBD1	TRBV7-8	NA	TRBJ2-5	CASTPGTAEETQYF	TGTGCCAGCACTCCCGGGACAGCGGAAGAGACCCAGTACTTC
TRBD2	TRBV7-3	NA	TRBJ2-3	CASSPQAGGRWGTDTQYF	TGTGCCAGCAGCCCACAGGCGGGAGGGCGGTGGGGCACAGATACGCAGTATTTT
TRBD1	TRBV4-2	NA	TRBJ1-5	CASSQVRDRGDYSNQPQHF	TGTGCCAGCAGCCAAGTTCGGGACAGGGGGGACTATAGCAATCAGCCCCAGCATTTT
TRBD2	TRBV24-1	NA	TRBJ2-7	CATSVRTSGKYEQYF	TGTGCCACCAGTGTTAGGACTAGCGGGAAATACGAGCAGTACTTC
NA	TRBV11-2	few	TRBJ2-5	CASSLEGETQYF	TGTGCCAGCAGCTTAGAGGGGGAGACCCAGTACTTC
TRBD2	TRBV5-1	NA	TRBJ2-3	CASSPVGSGLMDTQYF	TGCGCCAGCAGCCCGGTCGGTAGCGGGTTAATGGATACGCAGTATTTT
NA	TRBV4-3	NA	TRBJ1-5	CASSQSLKPFNQPQHF	TGCGCCAGCAGCCAAAGCCTTAAGCCCTTCAATCAGCCCCAGCATTTT
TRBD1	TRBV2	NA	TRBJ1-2	CASSARTGSGYTF	TGTGCCAGCAGTGCCAGGACAGGGTCTGGCTACACCTTC
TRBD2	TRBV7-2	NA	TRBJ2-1	CASSFIGTSAYNEQFF	TGTGCCAGCAGCTTTATTGGGACTAGCGCGTACAATGAGCAGTTCTTC
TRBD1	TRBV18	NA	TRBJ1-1	CASSPQGAFTLTEAFF	TGTGCCAGCTCACCACAGGGGGCGTTTACGCTCACTGAAGCTTTCTTT
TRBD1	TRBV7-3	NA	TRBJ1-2	CASSWPTGLDGYTF	TGTGCCAGCAGCTGGCCGACAGGGCTCGATGGCTACACCTTC
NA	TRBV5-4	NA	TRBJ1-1	CASSSPSNTEAFF	TGTGCCAGCAGCTCCCCATCGAACACTGAAGCTTTCTTT
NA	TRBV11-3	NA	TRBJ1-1	CASSLDTGTEAFF	TGTGCCAGCAGCTTAGACACGGGGACTGAAGCTTTCTTT
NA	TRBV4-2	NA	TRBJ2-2	CASSQGRANTGELFF	TGTGCCAGCAGCCAAGGGCGCGCGAACACCGGGGAGCTGTTTTTT
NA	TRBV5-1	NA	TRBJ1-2	CASRGDTANYGYTF	TGCGCCAGCAGGGGGGACACAGCTAACTATGGCTACACCTTC
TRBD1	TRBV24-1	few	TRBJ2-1	CATSDTGGSSYNEQFF	TGTGCCACCAGTGATACAGGGGGGAGCTCCTACAATGAGCAGTTCTTC